This T cell receptor (beta chain) was found in a study of neurological immune-mediated disorders (dated by TCRdb to the late 2010s). About the full investigation: Of the approximately 34 multiple sclerosis patients, about 30 had relapsing-remitting MS and 3 had secondary progressive MS. Using UMI-based sequencing, the study compared peripheral blood TCR-beta repertoires from patients with HTLV-I-associated myelopathy (HAM/TSP), patients with multiple sclerosis, and healthy controls. The roughly 100 TCR-beta libraries covered PBMC samples along with longitudinal samples, technical triplicates, and paired sorted CD4+ and CD8+ T-cell subsets. The cohort was made up of some 70 subjects, consisting of 15 or so HAM/TSP patients, 34 multiple sclerosis patients and around 20 healthy controls. Study-wide findings and limitations: Phylogenetic analysis grouped repertoires from 18 of 34 MS patients into a cluster of related CDR3 sequences, suggesting a possible repertoire-level signature. TCR clonal expansion was highest in HAM/TSP patients and lowest in MS patients, with MS patients falling below even healthy controls. No identical CDR3 amino acid sequences were found to be shared among expanded clones across subjects, suggesting that TCR-beta repertoires were private in all groups. The MS cluster showed no association with clinical or MRI features, and the authors stated that larger cohorts are needed.

cDNA was synthesized by template-switch 5'RACE using a primer carrying a 10-nucleotide random unique molecular identifier by which each TCR transcript was tagged. Over 190 million TCR-beta sequences, covering 15-18 subjects, were produced in each sequencing run. The RNeasy kit was used for extraction of total RNA. TCR-beta VDJ regions were amplified with primers for the TCR constant region and the 5'RACE anchor, using the KAPA Real-time Library Amplification kit. A first PCR added sample indexes and Illumina adaptors, after which a second PCR increased the library yield. After Ampure bead purification, the roughly 650 bp TCR product was size-selected on a 2% E-gel SizeSelection system. Before pooling, libraries had their quality checked on a Bioanalyzer, their concentration measured with Qubit, and their quantity determined with the Kapa Library Quantification kit. Paired-end 2 x 150 bp sequencing of the libraries was performed on an Illumina HiSeq 2500. To increase sequence diversity, about 25-31% phiX was spiked into each library pool. Processing in the source paper ran as follows. Quality-filtered reads were processed with the UMI-based MiGEC pipeline, and over 90% of raw TCR sequences were removed by the MiGEC pipeline during error correction. IMGT germline references were used for alignment of VDJ genes, and clonotypes were defined by a unique CDR3 amino acid sequence together with V-J genes. Clonal expansion, Shannon diversity and CDR3 relatedness were evaluated with VDJtools (CalcPairwiseDistances, ClusterSamples), while phylogenetic trees were built in CLCbio workbench. Clones with at least 8 unique UMIs were defined as expanded, with this threshold being based on coefficient-of-variation modelling across technical triplicates. TCRdb reprocessing: public reads trimmed at Q25 with fastp, clones called with MiXCR, in-frame beta chains kept. Identical CDR3 proteins give one entry, which carries the most common genes and DNA. What appears here as the V and J calls and clone size reflects TCRdb's work, not the paper's. This sample gives 45,000 to 55,000 distinct CDR3 sequences in total; 3.8% of them show up just once. The ten largest make up 6% to 7% of the sample.

This clonotype occurred a few times. The antigen it recognizes is unknown. Per-nucleotide qualities are absent, and no much larger clonotype sits a single base away. For the unsorted PBMC libraries, 2 million PBMCs were stored in RNAlater at -80 degrees C until RNA extraction and were used to generate the libraries. The multiple sclerosis patients were enrolled in a US clinical protocol that evaluated disease progression with magnetic resonance imaging. Peripheral blood was subjected to Ficoll-Hypaque density gradient centrifugation to isolate PBMCs, which were then cryopreserved in liquid nitrogen. V and J are truncated by 6 bases and 4 bases respectively, leaving an intervening sequence of 16 bases. There are 15 amino acids in the CDR3, from cysteine to phenylalanine inclusive. Here the CDR3 DNA is all that survives: 45 bases in frame from base 1. Per the germline V gene, SGHRS is the CDR1 and YFSETQ is the CDR2.

The sample consisted of PBMCs. This clonotype originated in a man aged 60 to 75 with multiple sclerosis. The chain couples TRBV5-1 to TRBJ2-2; TRBD2 is possibly the D segment (6 matching bases). The base sequence is TGCGCCAGCAAACCGAGACTGGGAGGCACCGGGGAGCTGTTTTTT. Its translation is CASKPRLGGTGELFF.